Sequencing of this T cell receptor beta chain was carried out in a study of T cell changes during pregnancy in multiple sclerosis. Trimming removed 3 bases at V and 6 bases at J, with 18 bases between. Germline V gene sequence: CDR1 LNHNV, CDR2 YYDKDF (reference sequence). The CDR3 extends over 16 amino acids. Sequencing was performed with immunoSEQ multiplex PCR; in TCRdb, only in-frame clones are kept and a portion is missing. The data hold tens of thousands of clones, with about 89% observed a single time. This TCR came from a female donor with multiple sclerosis, enrolled in a pregnancy study. V is TRBV15 and J is TRBJ1-5; the D gene is possibly TRBD1 (5 bases). Sequencing was performed on CD8+ T cells from peripheral blood mononuclear cells, taken in the third trimester of pregnancy. This CDR3 is CATSRIPDIWSQPQHF. As DNA, the CDR3 is TGTGCCACCAGCAGGATTCCGGACATATGGTCTCAGCCCCAGCATTTT.